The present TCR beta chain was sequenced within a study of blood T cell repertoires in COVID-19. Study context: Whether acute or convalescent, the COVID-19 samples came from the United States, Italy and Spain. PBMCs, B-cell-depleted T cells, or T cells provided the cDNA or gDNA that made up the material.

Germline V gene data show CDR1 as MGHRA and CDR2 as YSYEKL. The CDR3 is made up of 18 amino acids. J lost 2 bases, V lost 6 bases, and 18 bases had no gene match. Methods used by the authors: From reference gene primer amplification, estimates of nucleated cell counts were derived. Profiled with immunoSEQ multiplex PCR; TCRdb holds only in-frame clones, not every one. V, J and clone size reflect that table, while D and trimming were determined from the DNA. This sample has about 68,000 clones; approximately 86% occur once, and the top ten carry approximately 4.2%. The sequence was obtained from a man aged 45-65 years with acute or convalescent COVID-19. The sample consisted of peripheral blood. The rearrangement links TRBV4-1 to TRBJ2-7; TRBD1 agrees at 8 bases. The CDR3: CASRQKYKGDRRTYEQYF. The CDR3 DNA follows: TGCGCCAGCAGGCAAAAGTATAAGGGGGACAGGCGAACCTACGAGCAGTACTTC.